This T cell receptor (beta chain) came from a study of metastatic and nonmetastatic thyroid tumors. There are many counts of this clone. The germline gives CDR1 SNHLY, CDR2 FYNNEI. The germline V and J ends were trimmed by 7 bases and 0 bases, with 7 bases remaining between them. This CDR3 has 14 residues. Every patient underwent thyroid surgery untreated. MiXCR re-clonotyped the PCR reads for TCRdb. The repertoire holds about 24,000 clones, with around 20% as singletons. Sequenced material: blood. The chain joins TRBV2 to TRBJ2-6, with D tentatively TRBD2 (5 bases). The receptor was isolated from a male donor with papillary thyroid cancer or a benign thyroid nodule (not recorded which). Some clones in this sample may be carry-over from other donors' samples. CDR3 residues: CASIRDSGANVLTF. CDR3 nucleotide sequence: TGTGCCAGCATTCGGGACTCTGGGGCCAACGTCCTGACTTTC. Looking up the rest from reference TRBV2 and TRBJ2-6 gives the full variable domain: EPEVTQTPSHQVTQMGQEVILRCVPISNHLYFYWYRQILGQKVEFLVSFYNNEISEKSEIFDDQFSVERPDGSNFTLKIRSTKLEDSAMYFCASIRDSGANVLTFGAGSRLTVL.